The present entry profiles one TCR beta chain with its context. The antigen remains unidentified. Trimming stripped 6 bases from V and 8 bases from J, with 23 bases between. The germline V gene has CDR1 SGHRS and CDR2 YFSETQ. CDR3 length: 16 residues. Here immunoSEQ multiplex PCR was the method, and the copy in TCRdb shows in-frame clones only, minus some. The table records roughly 450,000 clones, 75% to 95% of them present only once. The data were taken from a study of Ad26.COV2.S vaccination and SARS-CoV-2 variants. As for the study in general: Ad26.COV2.S was injected intramuscularly once or twice, 56 days apart.

Study-wide points: TCR breadth and depth analyses may have underestimated total T cell responses.

Specified treatment: around 19 received Ad26.COV2.S at low or high dose, single or two shots; 5 received placebo; per-sample allocation not given. The samples date from day 63 after the first vaccine or placebo injection. A Boston donor was an adult aged 18-55 years. This receptor was identified in a person between 18 and 60 years old who received the Ad26.COV2.S COVID-19 vaccine or a placebo. The starting material was peripheral blood, obtained in a trial of Ad26.COV2.S vaccine versus placebo. J is TRBJ1-4 and V is TRBV5-1; a possible D gene is TRBD1 (5 bases). The DNA for the CDR3 is TGCGCCAGCACGCCTGAATCGTCAGGGCCAGAGGAAAAACTGTTTTTT. Its protein product is CASTPESSGPEEKLFF.